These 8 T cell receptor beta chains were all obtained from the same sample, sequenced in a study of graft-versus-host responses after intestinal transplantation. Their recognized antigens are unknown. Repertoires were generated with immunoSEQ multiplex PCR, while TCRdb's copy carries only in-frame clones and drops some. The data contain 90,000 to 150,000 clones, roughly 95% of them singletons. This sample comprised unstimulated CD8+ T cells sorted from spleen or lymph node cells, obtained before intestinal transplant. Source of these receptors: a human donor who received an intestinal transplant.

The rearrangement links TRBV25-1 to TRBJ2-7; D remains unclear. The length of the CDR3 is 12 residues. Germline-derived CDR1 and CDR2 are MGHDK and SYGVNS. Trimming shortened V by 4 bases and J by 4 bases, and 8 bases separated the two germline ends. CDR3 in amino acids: CASSVVLYEQYF. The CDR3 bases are TGTGCCAGCAGTGTGGTCCTGTACGAGCAGTACTTC.

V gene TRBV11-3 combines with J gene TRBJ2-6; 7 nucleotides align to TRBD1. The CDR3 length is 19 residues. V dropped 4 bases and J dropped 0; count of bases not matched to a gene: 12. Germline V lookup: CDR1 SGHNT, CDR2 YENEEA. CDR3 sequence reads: CASSSRGRGHSSGANVLTF. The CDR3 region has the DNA TGTGCCAGCAGCTCTAGAGGTAGGGGGCACAGCTCTGGGGCCAACGTCCTGACTTTC.

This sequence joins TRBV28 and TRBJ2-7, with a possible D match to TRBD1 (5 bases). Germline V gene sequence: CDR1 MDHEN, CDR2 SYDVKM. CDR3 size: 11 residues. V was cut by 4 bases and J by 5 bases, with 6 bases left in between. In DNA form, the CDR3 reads TGTGCCAGCAGTTCAGGGCACGAGCAGTACTTC. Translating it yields CASSSGHEQYF. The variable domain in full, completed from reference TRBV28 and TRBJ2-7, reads DVKVTQSSRYLVKRTGEKVFLECVQDMDHENMFWYRQDPGLGLRLIYFSYDVKMKEKGDIPEGYSVSREKKERFSLILESASTNQTSMYLCASSSGHEQYFGPGTRLTVT.

CDR3: CASLQWGTSGYNEQFF. CDR3 sequence (DNA): TGTGCCAGCCTTCAATGGGGGACTAGCGGTTACAATGAGCAGTTCTTC. This rearrangement joins TRBV13 to TRBJ2-1, with TRBD2 matching over 11 bases. Trimming took 8 bases from V and 4 from J; bases not matched to a gene: 10. Germline V CDR1 and CDR2: PRHDT, FYEKMQ (reference sequence). The CDR3 runs 16 residues.

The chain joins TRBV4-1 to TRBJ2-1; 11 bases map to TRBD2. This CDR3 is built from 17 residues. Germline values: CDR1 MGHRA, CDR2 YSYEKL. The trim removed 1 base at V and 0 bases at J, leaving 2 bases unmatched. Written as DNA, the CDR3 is TGCGCCAGCAGCCAAGTGACTAGCGGGGTCTCCTACAATGAGCAGTTCTTC. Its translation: CASSQVTSGVSYNEQFF.

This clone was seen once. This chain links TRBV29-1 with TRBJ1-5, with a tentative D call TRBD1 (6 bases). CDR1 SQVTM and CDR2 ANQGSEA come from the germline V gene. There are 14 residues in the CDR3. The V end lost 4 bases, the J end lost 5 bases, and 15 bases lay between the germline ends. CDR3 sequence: CSVVSGDDDQPQHF. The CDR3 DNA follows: TGCAGCGTTGTCTCAGGGGATGATGATCAGCCCCAGCATTTT.

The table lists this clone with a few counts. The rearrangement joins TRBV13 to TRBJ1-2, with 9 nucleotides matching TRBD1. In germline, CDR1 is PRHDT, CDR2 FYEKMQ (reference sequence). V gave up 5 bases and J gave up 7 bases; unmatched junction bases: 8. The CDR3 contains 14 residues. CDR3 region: CASSPEQGARGYTF. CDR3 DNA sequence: TGTGCCAGCAGCCCTGAACAGGGGGCGCGTGGCTACACCTTC.

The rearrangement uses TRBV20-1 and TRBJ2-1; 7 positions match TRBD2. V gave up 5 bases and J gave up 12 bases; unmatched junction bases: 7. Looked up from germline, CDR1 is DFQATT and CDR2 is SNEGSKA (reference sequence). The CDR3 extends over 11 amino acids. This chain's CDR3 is CSAGLGRGQFF. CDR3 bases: TGCAGTGCTGGACTAGGGCGGGGGCAGTTCTTC.